These T cell receptor beta chains were read from a single sample in a study of identical twins. Each CDR3 protein gets one entry after TCRdb re-called the 5' RACE reads with MiXCR. The sample lists 400,000 to 550,000 distinct CDR3 sequences, 20% to 25% occurring once. The same sample was also used in a study of T cells expressing NK-cell markers.

Specimen: CD4+ T cells sorted from blood. Receptors originate from a woman under 30 in good health. Both conserved end residues are part of each CDR3. The order of the fields is clone size, J gene, V gene, D gene, CDR3 protein, CDR3 DNA. A D gene is named only where the DNA matches it firmly. Rows may omit the clone size; those that give it use once, few, many or a size class.

few	TRBJ2-2	TRBV5-1	TRBD1	CASSSKDREAGELFF	TGCGCCAGCAGCTCGAAGGACAGGGAAGCCGGGGAGCTGTTTTTT
NA	TRBJ1-5	TRBV20-1	NA	CSARTGFSQPQHF	TGCAGTGCTAGAACAGGGTTTAGTCAGCCCCAGCATTTT
few	TRBJ2-5	TRBV29-1	TRBD2	CSGRVGETQYF	TGCAGTGGGAGGGTTGGTGAGACCCAGTACTTC
NA	TRBJ2-1	TRBV10-1	TRBD2	CASSPVVAGVNEQFF	TGCGCCAGCAGCCCGGTGGTAGCGGGAGTTAATGAGCAGTTCTTC
NA	TRBJ2-3	TRBV25-1	NA	CATRMGGHTDTQYF	TGTGCTACACGTATGGGGGGCCACACAGATACGCAGTATTTT
NA	TRBJ2-2	TRBV27	TRBD2	CASSFPGLAGRTGELFF	TGTGCCAGCAGTTTCCCAGGACTAGCGGGACGTACCGGGGAGCTGTTTTTT
NA	TRBJ1-1	TRBV30	NA	CAWRGGTEAFF	TGTGCCTGGCGAGGCGGTACTGAAGCTTTCTTT
many	TRBJ1-2	TRBV19	TRBD1	CASRRTGYGYTF	TGTGCCAGTAGACGGACAGGCTATGGCTACACCTTC
few	TRBJ2-1	TRBV5-1	NA	CASSLKPARASLGGEQFF	TGCGCCAGCAGCTTGAAACCGGCGCGGGCCTCCTTGGGGGGTGAGCAGTTCTTC
few	TRBJ2-5	TRBV20-1	NA	CSAWGGGRGETQYF	TGCAGTGCTTGGGGAGGGGGGCGCGGGGAGACCCAGTACTTC
few	TRBJ1-1	TRBV20-1	NA	CSARYYVRTEAFF	TGCAGTGCTAGGTACTACGTACGGACTGAAGCTTTCTTT
NA	TRBJ2-7	TRBV7-2	TRBD2	CVSSLLAGGPHEQYF	TGTGTCAGCAGCTTACTAGCGGGAGGGCCACACGAGCAGTACTTC
NA	TRBJ1-2	TRBV10-3	NA	CAISESTSRSKGAGYTF	TGTGCCATCAGTGAGTCGACGAGTCGTTCCAAAGGGGCGGGCTACACCTTC
many	TRBJ2-3	TRBV4-3	NA	CASSQDTSTDTQYF	TGTGCCAGCAGCCAAGATACTAGCACAGATACGCAGTATTTT
NA	TRBJ2-7	TRBV3-1	TRBD1	CASSQWTGGSDEQYF	TGTGCCAGCAGCCAATGGACAGGGGGCAGCGACGAGCAGTACTTC
few	TRBJ2-1	TRBV5-1	NA	CASSPDPTSGNEQFF	TGCGCCAGCAGCCCCGACCCTACGTCAGGCAATGAGCAGTTCTTC
NA	TRBJ1-2	TRBV20-1	NA	CSAITGGGYTF	TGCAGTGCTATTACCGGAGGGGGCTACACCTTC
once	TRBJ2-1	TRBV20-1	NA	CSARPPRGDYNEQFF	TGCAGTGCTCGCCCCCCTAGGGGGGATTACAATGAGCAGTTCTTC
NA	TRBJ1-5	TRBV20-1	NA	CSARAPYGHPQHF	TGCAGTGCTAGAGCCCCATATGGACATCCCCAGCATTTT
NA	TRBJ1-1	TRBV6-2/TRBV6-3	NA	CASSFPFTRDTEAFF	TGTGCCAGCAGTTTCCCCTTCACGAGGGACACTGAAGCTTTCTTT
few	TRBJ2-3	TRBV5-1	TRBD1	CASSASGQGGTDTQYF	TGCGCCAGCAGCGCGAGCGGACAGGGAGGCACAGATACGCAGTATTTT
few	TRBJ2-3	TRBV11-1	TRBD2	CASSLVGLASADTQYF	TGTGCCAGCAGCTTAGTTGGACTAGCGAGCGCAGATACGCAGTATTTT
NA	TRBJ1-1	TRBV20-1	NA	CSAPRGGTEAFF	TGCAGTGCACCCCGCGGGGGCACTGAAGCTTTCTTT
many	TRBJ2-2	TRBV10-3	NA	CAIGAGELFF	TGTGCCATCGGCGCCGGGGAGCTGTTTTTT
NA	TRBJ2-1	TRBV3-1	NA	CASSQIGYSYNEQFF	TGTGCCAGCAGCCAAATCGGTTACTCCTACAATGAGCAGTTCTTC
many	TRBJ1-1	TRBV4-2	NA	CASSQQGFTEAFF	TGTGCCAGCAGCCAGCAGGGTTTCACTGAAGCTTTCTTT
NA	TRBJ2-5	TRBV20-1	TRBD2	CSARGLAGGQETQYF	TGCAGTGCTAGGGGACTAGCGGGGGGGCAAGAGACCCAGTACTTC
NA	TRBJ2-3	TRBV5-6	TRBD2	CASSVSGRTQYF	TGTGCCAGCAGCGTTAGCGGGAGGACGCAGTATTTT
once	TRBJ2-2	TRBV12-5	NA	CASGSRGDGTGELFF	TGTGCTAGTGGTTCTCGCGGGGATGGCACCGGGGAGCTGTTTTTT
few	TRBJ2-2	TRBV5-1	NA	CASSLFPQGGTGELFF	TGCGCCAGCAGCTTGTTCCCCCAGGGAGGCACCGGGGAGCTGTTTTTT
NA	TRBJ2-7	TRBV7-8	TRBD2	CASSSRTGTSGSSYEQYF	TGTGCCAGCAGCTCCCGGACAGGGACTAGCGGGAGCTCCTACGAGCAGTACTTC
few	TRBJ2-5	TRBV6-1	TRBD1	CASSGRTGGRETQYF	TGTGCCAGCAGTGGTCGGACAGGGGGCAGAGAGACCCAGTACTTC
few	TRBJ2-7	TRBV12-3/TRBV12-4	NA	CASSGAVEQYF	TGTGCCAGCAGTGGGGCGGTGGAGCAGTACTTC
NA	TRBJ2-7	TRBV2	TRBD1	CASSWTGGVEQYF	TGTGCCAGCAGCTGGACAGGGGGGGTTGAGCAGTACTTC
NA	TRBJ2-7	TRBV6-2/TRBV6-3	TRBD2	CASSPLMGAGGKSYEQYF	TGTGCCAGCAGCCCGTTAATGGGAGCGGGAGGCAAAAGCTACGAGCAGTACTTC
NA	TRBJ2-3	TRBV7-2	NA	CASSPGLRQLTDTQYF	TGTGCCAGCAGCCCGGGACTTCGGCAGCTCACAGATACGCAGTATTTT
few	TRBJ1-6	TRBV20-1	TRBD1	CSAVDRVGNSPLHF	TGCAGTGCTGTGGACAGGGTGGGAAATTCACCCCTCCACTTT
few	TRBJ2-6	TRBV4-3	NA	CASSQDGSGANVLTF	TGCGCCAGCAGCCAAGATGGATCGGGGGCCAACGTCCTGACTTTC
few	TRBJ2-4	TRBV25-1	NA	CASSARLPGRGIQYF	TGTGCCAGCAGTGCCCGATTACCCGGAAGGGGCATTCAGTACTTC
few	TRBJ2-5	TRBV6-1	NA	CASSDPGVGGQGTQYF	TGTGCCAGCAGTGACCCCGGGGTCGGGGGGCAAGGGACCCAGTACTTC
NA	TRBJ2-5	TRBV5-1	NA	CASSWAVGSQETQYF	TGCGCCAGCAGCTGGGCAGTTGGGTCACAAGAGACCCAGTACTTC
NA	TRBJ1-1	TRBV12-3/TRBV12-4	TRBD1	CASRRQGLTEAFF	TGTGCCAGCAGAAGACAGGGGCTAACTGAAGCTTTCTTT
few	TRBJ2-3	TRBV12-3/TRBV12-4	TRBD2	CASSSLGLAGVTGRDTQYF	TGTGCCAGCAGTTCCCTTGGTCTAGCGGGGGTCACGGGGAGGGATACGCAGTATTTT
NA	TRBJ1-5	TRBV2	NA	CASSIRGNSNQPQHF	TGTGCCAGCAGTATACGGGGGAATAGCAATCAGCCCCAGCATTTT
few	TRBJ2-7	TRBV20-1	TRBD2	CSARVGGSSYEQYF	TGCAGTGCTAGAGTGGGGGGGAGCTCCTACGAGCAGTACTTC